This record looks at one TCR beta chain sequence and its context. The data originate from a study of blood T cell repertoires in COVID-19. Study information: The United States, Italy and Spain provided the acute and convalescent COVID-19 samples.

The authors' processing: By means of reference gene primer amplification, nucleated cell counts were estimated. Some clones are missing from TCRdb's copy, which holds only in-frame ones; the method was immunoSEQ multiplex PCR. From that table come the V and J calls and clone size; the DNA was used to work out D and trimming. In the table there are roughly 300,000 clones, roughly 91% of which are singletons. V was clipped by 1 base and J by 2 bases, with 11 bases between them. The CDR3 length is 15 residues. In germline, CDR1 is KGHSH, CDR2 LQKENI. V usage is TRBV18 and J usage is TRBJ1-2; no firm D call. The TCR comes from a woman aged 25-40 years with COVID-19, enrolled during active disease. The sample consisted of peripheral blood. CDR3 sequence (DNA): TGTGCCAGCTCACCACAGAGCGCCAGCAACTATGGCTACACCTTC. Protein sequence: CASSPQSASNYGYTF.